The 10 T cell receptor beta chains below all came from one sample that was sequenced in a study of siplizumab effects on memory and regulatory T cells. TCRdb's copy holds only in-frame clones and misses some; the assay was immunoSEQ multiplex PCR. In the table there are 100,000 or so clones, 92% of which are singletons. The sequencing sample was made of Tregs sorted from blood. These receptors all come from a human donor in good health.

This chain links TRBV10-1 with TRBJ2-3; D unresolved. This CDR3 is 15 amino acids long. Germline V gene sequence: CDR1 WNHNN, CDR2 SYGVQD (reference sequence). Between the trimmed V and J ends, which lost 8 bases and 2 bases, there was a span of 17 bases. The CDR3 loop is CASFPPHRDTDTQYF. DNA for the CDR3: TGCGCCAGCTTTCCACCACACCGCGACACAGATACGCAGTATTTT.

V usage is TRBV7-2 and J usage is TRBJ1-5, with D possibly being TRBD1 (6 bases). There are 15 residues in the CDR3. The V gene lost 5 bases and the J gene lost 7 bases, with 18 bases spanning the gap. Germline values: CDR1 SGHTA, CDR2 FQGNSA. CDR3: CASSPGHRAAQPQHF. CDR3 nucleotides: TGTGCCAGCAGCCCCGGACACAGGGCTGCGCAGCCCCAGCATTTT.

The chain is built from TRBV11-2 and TRBJ2-1, with TRBD2 matching over 7 bases. J gave up 6 bases and V 3 bases, and 8 bases lay outside the gene matches. CDR3 length: 15 amino acids. CDR1 and CDR2 from the germline V gene are SGHAT and FQNNGV. The CDR3 coding sequence is TGTGCCAGCAGCTTTTCCGGGCGCGGGGGCAATGAGCAGTTCTTC. This encodes CASSFSGRGGNEQFF.

V usage is TRBV6-5 and J usage is TRBJ2-7; D remains unclear. The CDR3 consists of 11 residues. V lost 2 bases and J 4 bases, leaving 3 bases between the germline ends. Germline CDR1 and CDR2: MNHEY and SVGAGI. CDR3 in DNA: TGTGCCAGCAGTTACACGTACGAGCAGTACTTC. Its protein product is CASSYTYEQYF.

J is TRBJ2-3 and V is TRBV9, with D uncertain. Germline values: CDR1 SGDLS, CDR2 YYNGEE. With 4 bases removed from V and 2 bases from J, the gap between germline ends came to 8 bases. CDR3 length: 13 amino acids. CDR3 protein: CASSPRPTDTQYF. In nucleotides, the CDR3 is TGTGCCAGCAGCCCGCGACCCACAGATACGCAGTATTTT.

This clone showed up just once. J is TRBJ2-5 and V is TRBV29-1; no firm D call. Germline CDR1 and CDR2: SQVTM and ANQGSEA. V was clipped by 3 bases and J by 10 bases, with 6 bases between them. The length of the CDR3 is 9 residues. CDR3 nucleotide sequence: TGCAGCGTTGATGTAGACCAGTACTTC. Translation gives CSVDVDQYF.

The rearrangement uses TRBV27 and TRBJ2-2; a weak D match, TRBD1 (6 bases). The CDR3 runs to 17 residues. The V gene lost 2 bases and the J gene lost 2 bases, with 15 bases spanning the gap. Germline V gene lookup returns CDR1 MNHEY and CDR2 SMNVEV (reference sequence). In nucleotides, the CDR3 is TGTGCCAGCAGTTTAGACTTAAGACAGGCCAACACCGGGGAGCTGTTTTTT. Its protein is CASSLDLRQANTGELFF.

The V and J genes are TRBV2 and TRBJ1-1, with a weak D call TRBD1 (6 bases). Germline V lookup: CDR1 SNHLY, CDR2 FYNNEI. The CDR3 covers 16 residues. Trimming shortened V by 0 bases and J by 4 bases, and 15 bases separated the two germline ends. The CDR3 is CASSEAIWTAGTEAFF. Here the CDR3 DNA reads TGTGCCAGCAGTGAAGCCATTTGGACAGCGGGCACTGAAGCTTTCTTT.

This clone was seen a single time. The chain is built from TRBV2 and TRBJ2-7; 12 positions agree with TRBD2. The length of the CDR3 is 15 residues. Germline lookup yields CDR1 SNHLY and CDR2 FYNNEI. V dropped 4 bases and J dropped 9; count of bases not matched to a gene: 10. As DNA, the CDR3 is TGTGCCAGCAGTGTACTCCACCCTAGCGGGGGGGTGCAGTACTTC. Protein sequence: CASSVLHPSGGVQYF.

The chain joins TRBV7-6 to TRBJ2-1; 10 bases map to TRBD2. Germline loops: CDR1 SGHVS, CDR2 FNYEAQ. With V trimmed by 5 bases and J by 0 bases, 16 bases remained unmatched. The CDR3 is made up of 20 amino acids. CDR3 residues: CASSLGVASGGLRSYNEQFF. The CDR3 DNA sequence: TGTGCCAGCAGCCTCGGAGTAGCTAGCGGGGGACTTCGCTCCTACAATGAGCAGTTCTTC.